A selection of T cell receptor beta chains follows, all from one sample in a study of identical twins. In TCRdb, the 5' RACE reads were re-called with MiXCR into one record per CDR3 protein. The sample yields about 550,000 distinct CDR3 sequences, approximately 20% seen once. In addition, the sample was reused for a study of yellow fever vaccine responses in identical twins.

Sequencing was done on a sample of CD4+ T cells sorted from blood. The source is a woman between 18 and 30 years old in good health. The CDR3 runs from the conserved cysteine through the conserved F or W. D genes are given only for firm matches. Clone size appears in some rows only: once, few, many, or a class for an expanded clone.

TRBV12-3/TRBV12-4	TRBJ2-2	NA	NA	16	TGTGCCAGCAAGGTTCGGGCGGGTACGAACACCGGGGAGCTGTTTTTT	CASKVRAGTNTGELFF
TRBV28	TRBJ2-2	NA	few	15	TGTGCCAGCACAAATGGGGACATAAACACCGGGGAGCTGTTTTTT	CASTNGDINTGELFF
TRBV10-3	TRBJ1-2	NA	NA	16	TGTGCCATCACCCCCAATTTGGAGGTGGGGAACTATGGCTACACCTTC	CAITPNLEVGNYGYTF
TRBV4-1	TRBJ2-1	NA	NA	16	TGCGCCAGCAGCCAGGCCGGGACGGACTACTACAATGAGCAGTTCTTC	CASSQAGTDYYNEQFF
TRBV7-9	TRBJ2-1	TRBD2	NA	16	TGTGCCAGCAGCACTCGACGGACTAGCGGGAGGGATGAGCAGTTCTTC	CASSTRRTSGRDEQFF
TRBV12-3/TRBV12-4	TRBJ1-3	TRBD1	few	16	TGTGCCAGCAGCCCAGGGACAGGGAGCTCTGGAAACACCATATATTTT	CASSPGTGSSGNTIYF
TRBV12-3/TRBV12-4	TRBJ2-3	TRBD2	few	15	TGTGCCAGCAGTTTTAAGCTAGCGGGAAAAGATACGCAGTATTTT	CASSFKLAGKDTQYF
TRBV12-3/TRBV12-4	TRBJ1-5	TRBD1	NA	15	TGTGCCAGCAGCCAACAGGGGTATCGCAATCAGCCCCAGCATTTT	CASSQQGYRNQPQHF
TRBV7-9	TRBJ2-4	NA	NA	17	TGTGCCAGCAGCTTAGCGAAGGGAACAGGGTCCCAAAACATTCAGTACTTC	CASSLAKGTGSQNIQYF
TRBV24-1	TRBJ2-2	NA	NA	14	TGTGCCACCAGTGACCGGCGGGGTACCGGGGAGCTGTTTTTT	CATSDRRGTGELFF
TRBV7-9	TRBJ2-1	NA	NA	14	TGTGCCAGCAGTTTGCTGTTGGCGGGAAATGAGCAGTTCTTC	CASSLLLAGNEQFF
TRBV18	TRBJ2-7	NA	few	14	TGTGCCAGCTCACCGGGACAACCCTCCTACGAGCAGTACTTC	CASSPGQPSYEQYF
TRBV7-3	TRBJ2-3	NA	once	17	TGTGCCAGCAGCCCTCTAGGGCTAGCAGAGATCGGAGATACGCAGTATTTT	CASSPLGLAEIGDTQYF
TRBV12-3/TRBV12-4	TRBJ1-2	NA	NA	13	TGTGCCAGCAGTTTAGTTGACAGATATGGCTACACCTTC	CASSLVDRYGYTF
TRBV27	TRBJ2-1	TRBD2	few	16	TGTGCCAGCAGTTTTAGCGGGGGGGCCCGCTACAATGAGCAGTTCTTC	CASSFSGGARYNEQFF
TRBV3-1	TRBJ1-1	NA	few	15	TGTGCCAGCAGCCAAGTGCGGGGGTTGAACACTGAAGCTTTCTTT	CASSQVRGLNTEAFF
TRBV15	TRBJ2-5	NA	NA	14	TGTGCCACCAGCAGAGATCGAGGGTTCGAGACCCAGTACTTC	CATSRDRGFETQYF
TRBV12-3/TRBV12-4	TRBJ1-1	TRBD1	many	14	TGCGCCAGCAGCTTGGGGACAGTGAACACTGAAGCTTTCTTT	CASSLGTVNTEAFF
TRBV3-1	TRBJ2-1	TRBD2	NA	16	TGTGCCAGCAGCCAAGATTTAAGACTGGGGGTGCGGGGGTTGTTCTTC	CASSQDLRLGVRGLFF
TRBV20-1	TRBJ2-2	NA	NA	13	TGCAGTGCTAGCTTCGAGAACACCGGGGAGCTGTTTTTT	CSASFENTGELFF
TRBV19	TRBJ1-2	NA	few	12	TGTGCCAGTAGTACCGGGACAAATGGCTACACCTTC	CASSTGTNGYTF
TRBV25-1	TRBJ1-2	NA	few	13	TGTGCCAGCAGTGTACTGGGGGCTCGGGGCTACACCTTC	CASSVLGARGYTF
TRBV7-3	TRBJ2-2	NA	NA	14	TGTGCCAGCAGCCTATACAGGGCCGCCGGGGAGCTGTTTTTT	CASSLYRAAGELFF
TRBV5-1	TRBJ2-2	TRBD2	many	15	TGCGCCAGCAAAGGGCTAGCGGGGGGCACCGGGGAGCTGTTTTTT	CASKGLAGGTGELFF
TRBV24-1	TRBJ2-1	TRBD2	NA	14	TGTGCCACCAGTTACAGCGGGAGGGCCGATGAGCAGTTCTTC	CATSYSGRADEQFF
TRBV10-2	TRBJ2-4	NA	many	14	TGCGCCAGCAGCTCCGGACTAGCCAAAAACATTCAGTACTTC	CASSSGLAKNIQYF